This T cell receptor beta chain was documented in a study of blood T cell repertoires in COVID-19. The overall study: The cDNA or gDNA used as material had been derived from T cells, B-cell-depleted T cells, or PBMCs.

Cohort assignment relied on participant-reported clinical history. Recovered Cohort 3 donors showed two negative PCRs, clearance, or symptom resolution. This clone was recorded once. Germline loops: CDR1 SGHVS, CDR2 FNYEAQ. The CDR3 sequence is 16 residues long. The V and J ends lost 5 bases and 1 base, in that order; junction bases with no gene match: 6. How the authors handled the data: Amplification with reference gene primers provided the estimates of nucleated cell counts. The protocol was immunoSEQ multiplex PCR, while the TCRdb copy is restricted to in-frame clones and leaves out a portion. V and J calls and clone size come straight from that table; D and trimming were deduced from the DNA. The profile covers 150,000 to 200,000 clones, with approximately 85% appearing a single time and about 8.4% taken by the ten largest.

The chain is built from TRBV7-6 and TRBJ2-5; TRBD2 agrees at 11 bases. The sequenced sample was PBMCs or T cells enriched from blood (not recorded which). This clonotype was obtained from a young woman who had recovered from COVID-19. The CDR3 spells CASSIVAGGLQETQYF. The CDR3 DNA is TGTGCCAGCAGCATCGTAGCGGGAGGGCTCCAAGAGACCCAGTACTTC.